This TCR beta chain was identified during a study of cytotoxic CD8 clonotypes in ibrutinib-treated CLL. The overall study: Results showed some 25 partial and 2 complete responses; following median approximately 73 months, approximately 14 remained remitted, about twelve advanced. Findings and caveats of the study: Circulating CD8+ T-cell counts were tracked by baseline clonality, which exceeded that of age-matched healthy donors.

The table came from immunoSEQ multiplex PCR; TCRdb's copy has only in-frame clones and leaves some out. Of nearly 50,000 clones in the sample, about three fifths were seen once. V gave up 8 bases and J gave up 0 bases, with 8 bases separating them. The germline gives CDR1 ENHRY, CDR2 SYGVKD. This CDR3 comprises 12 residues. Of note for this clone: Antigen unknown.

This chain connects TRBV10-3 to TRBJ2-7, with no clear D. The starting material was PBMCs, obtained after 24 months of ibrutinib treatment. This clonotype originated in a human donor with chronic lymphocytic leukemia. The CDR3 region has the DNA TGTGCCATCCGAAGGGACTCCTACGAGCAGTACTTC. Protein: CAIRRDSYEQYF.